The T cell receptor beta chain under discussion was sequenced for a study of blood T cell repertoires in COVID-19. V lost 0 bases to trimming and J lost 0 bases; unmatched junction nucleotides: 12. This CDR3 comprises 20 residues. Germline V gene sequence: CDR1 LGHDT, CDR2 YNNKEL (reference sequence). In the authors' workflow: Scientists estimated how many nucleated cells there were by amplifying reference gene primers. Assay: immunoSEQ multiplex PCR; the TCRdb copy retains only in-frame clones and omits some. V, J and clone size are those of that table, while D and trimming were read from the DNA. The profile covers 200,000 to 250,000 clones, with 80% to 90% appearing a single time and approximately 3.7% taken by the ten largest. Participant reports of clinical history set cohort assignment.

The material sequenced was PBMCs or T cells enriched from blood (not recorded which). This sequence was found in a woman aged 25-40 years who had been exposed to COVID-19. The chain joins TRBV3-1 (or the pseudogene TRBV3-2) to TRBJ2-1; TRBD2 aligns across 9 bases. The CDR3: CASSQDAVASGIRSYNEQFF. As DNA, the CDR3 is TGTGCCAGCAGCCAAGATGCGGTGGCTAGCGGGATTCGCTCCTACAATGAGCAGTTCTTC.